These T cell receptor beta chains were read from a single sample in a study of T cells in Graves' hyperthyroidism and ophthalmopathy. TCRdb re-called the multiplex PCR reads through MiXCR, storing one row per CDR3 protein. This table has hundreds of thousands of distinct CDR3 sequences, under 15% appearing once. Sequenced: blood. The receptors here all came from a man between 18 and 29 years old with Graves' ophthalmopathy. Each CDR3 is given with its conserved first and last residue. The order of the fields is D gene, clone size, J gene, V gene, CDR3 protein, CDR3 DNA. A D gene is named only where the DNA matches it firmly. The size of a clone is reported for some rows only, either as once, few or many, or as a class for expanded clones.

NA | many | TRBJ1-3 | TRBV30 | CAWSVNPGGGNTIYF | TGTGCCTGGAGTGTAAACCCGGGAGGCGGAAACACCATATATTTT
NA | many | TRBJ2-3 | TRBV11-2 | CASSFRADPSTDTQYF | TGTGCCAGCAGCTTTAGAGCGGACCCTAGCACAGATACGCAGTATTTT
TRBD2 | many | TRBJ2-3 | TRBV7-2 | CASSLGPAGGADTQYF | TGTGCCAGCAGCTTAGGGCCAGCGGGGGGCGCCGATACGCAGTATTTT
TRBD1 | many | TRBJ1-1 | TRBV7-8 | CASSLGAGTAGTEAFF | TGTGCCAGCAGCTTAGGGGCCGGGACAGCCGGCACTGAAGCTTTCTTT
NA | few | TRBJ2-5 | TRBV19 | CASSIRLWGQETQYF | TGTGCCAGTAGTATACGGCTCTGGGGCCAAGAGACCCAGTACTTC
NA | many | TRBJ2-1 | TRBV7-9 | CASSLGRLYNEQFF | TGTGCCAGCAGCTTGGGACGACTCTACAATGAGCAGTTCTTC
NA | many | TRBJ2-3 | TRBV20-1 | CSARSKGRTDTQYF | TGCAGTGCTAGAAGTAAGGGACGCACAGATACGCAGTATTTT
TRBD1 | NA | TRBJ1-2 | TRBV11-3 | CASSPGQGDPSGYTF | TGTGCCAGCAGCCCGGGACAGGGGGACCCTAGTGGCTACACCTTC
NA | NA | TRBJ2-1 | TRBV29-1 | CSSGYLLGNNEQFF | TGCAGCTCAGGGTACCTTCTCGGGAACAATGAGCAGTTCTTC
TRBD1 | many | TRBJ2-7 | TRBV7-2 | CASSSDRGPYEQYF | TGTGCCAGCAGCTCGGACAGGGGTCCCTACGAGCAGTACTTC
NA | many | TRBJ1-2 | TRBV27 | CASSLVFGPRGYTF | TGTGCCAGCAGTTTGGTTTTTGGGCCACGTGGCTACACCTTC
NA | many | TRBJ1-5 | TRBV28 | CASSLFAVGNQPQHF | TGTGCCAGCAGTTTATTTGCGGTGGGCAATCAGCCCCAGCATTTT
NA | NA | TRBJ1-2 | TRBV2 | CASRRQQSYGYTF | TGTGCCAGCAGGAGACAGCAATCCTATGGCTACACCTTC
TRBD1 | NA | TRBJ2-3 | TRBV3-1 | CASSLRTGRSTDTQYF | TGTGCCAGCAGCCTCCGGACAGGCCGGAGCACAGATACGCAGTATTTT
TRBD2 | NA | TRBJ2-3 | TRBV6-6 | CASSYSTGGADTQYF | TGTGCCAGCAGTTACTCGACGGGGGGGGCGGATACGCAGTATTTT
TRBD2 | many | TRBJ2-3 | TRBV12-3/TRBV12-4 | CASSLRDAGGVDTQYF | TGTGCCAGCAGTTTAAGGGACGCGGGGGGAGTTGATACGCAGTATTTT
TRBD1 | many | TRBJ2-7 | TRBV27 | CASTKGQAYEQYF | TGTGCCAGCACTAAAGGACAGGCCTACGAGCAGTACTTC
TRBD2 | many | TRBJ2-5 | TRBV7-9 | CASSSIENGLAGEETQYF | TGTGCCAGCAGCTCAATAGAAAACGGACTAGCGGGGGAAGAGACCCAGTACTTC
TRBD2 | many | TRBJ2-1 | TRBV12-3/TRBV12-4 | CASWEGLAANNEQFF | TGTGCCAGCTGGGAGGGGCTAGCGGCAAACAATGAGCAGTTCTTC
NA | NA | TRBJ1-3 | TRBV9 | CASSVDRDHTIYF | TGTGCCAGCAGCGTAGACAGGGACCACACCATATATTTT
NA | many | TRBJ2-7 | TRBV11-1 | CASSTGYEQYF | TGTGCCAGCAGCACAGGATACGAGCAGTACTTC
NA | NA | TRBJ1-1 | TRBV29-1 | CSGGFMNTEAFF | TGCAGCGGGGGGTTCATGAACACTGAAGCTTTCTTT
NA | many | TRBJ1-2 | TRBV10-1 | CASSESRNYGYTF | TGCGCCAGCAGTGAAAGCAGGAACTATGGCTACACCTTC
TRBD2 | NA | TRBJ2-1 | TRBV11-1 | CASSRTSGRALEQFF | TGTGCCAGCAGCAGGACTAGCGGGAGGGCCCTTGAGCAGTTCTTC
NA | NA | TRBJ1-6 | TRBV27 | CASSRLSSPLHF | TGTGCCAGCAGCCGCCTTTCTTCACCCCTCCACTTT
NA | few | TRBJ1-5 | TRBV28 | CASGDYSNQPQHF | TGTGCCAGCGGGGACTATAGCAATCAGCCCCAGCATTTT
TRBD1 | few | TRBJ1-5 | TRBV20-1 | CSARIQDRGSNQPQHF | TGCAGTGCTAGGATCCAGGACAGGGGCTCAAATCAGCCCCAGCATTTT
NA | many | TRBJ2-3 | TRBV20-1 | CSASGGVGTDTQYF | TGCAGTGCTAGTGGCGGGGTAGGCACAGATACGCAGTATTTT